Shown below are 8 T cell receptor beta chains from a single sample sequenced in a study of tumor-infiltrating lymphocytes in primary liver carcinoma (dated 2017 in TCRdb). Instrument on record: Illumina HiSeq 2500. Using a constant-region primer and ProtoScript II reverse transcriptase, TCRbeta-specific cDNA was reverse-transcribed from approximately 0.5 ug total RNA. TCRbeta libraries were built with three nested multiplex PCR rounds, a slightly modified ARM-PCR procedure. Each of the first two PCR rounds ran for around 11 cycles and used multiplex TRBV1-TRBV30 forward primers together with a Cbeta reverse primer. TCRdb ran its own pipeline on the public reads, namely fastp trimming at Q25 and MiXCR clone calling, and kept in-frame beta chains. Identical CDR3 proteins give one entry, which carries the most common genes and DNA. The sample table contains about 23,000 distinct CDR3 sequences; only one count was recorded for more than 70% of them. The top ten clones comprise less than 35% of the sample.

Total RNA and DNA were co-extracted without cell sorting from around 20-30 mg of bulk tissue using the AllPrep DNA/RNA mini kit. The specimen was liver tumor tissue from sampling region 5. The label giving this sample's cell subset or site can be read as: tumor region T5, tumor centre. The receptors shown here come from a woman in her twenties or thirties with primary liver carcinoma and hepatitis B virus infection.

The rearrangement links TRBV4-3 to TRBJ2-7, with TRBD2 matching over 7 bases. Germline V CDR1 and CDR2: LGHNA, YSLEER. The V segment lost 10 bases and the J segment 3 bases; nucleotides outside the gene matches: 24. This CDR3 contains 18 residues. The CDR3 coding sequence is TGCGCCAATAGCAAAGCTGTGACGGGGGGTCACATTAGCTACGAGCAGTACTTC. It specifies CANSKAVTGGHISYEQYF.

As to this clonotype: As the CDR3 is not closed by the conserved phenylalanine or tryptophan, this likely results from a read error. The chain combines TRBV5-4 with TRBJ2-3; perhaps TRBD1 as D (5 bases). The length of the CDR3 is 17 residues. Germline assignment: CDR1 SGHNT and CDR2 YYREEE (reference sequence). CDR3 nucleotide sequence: TGTACCAGCAGAGTAGACGGACACCCTCCACCCACAGATAGGCAGTATTAT. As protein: CTSRVDGHPPPTDRQYY.

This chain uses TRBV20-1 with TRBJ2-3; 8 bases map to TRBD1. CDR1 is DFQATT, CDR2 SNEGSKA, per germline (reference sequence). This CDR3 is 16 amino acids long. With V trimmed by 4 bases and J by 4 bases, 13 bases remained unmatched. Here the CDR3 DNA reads TGCAGTGCTACCGGGACAATCAGGGGGCAGGCAGATACGCAGTATTTT. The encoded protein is CSATGTIRGQADTQYF.

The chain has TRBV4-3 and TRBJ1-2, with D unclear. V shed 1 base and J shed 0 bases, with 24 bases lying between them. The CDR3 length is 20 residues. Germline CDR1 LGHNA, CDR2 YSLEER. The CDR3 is CASSQGGGRSMTATNYGYTF. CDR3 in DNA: TGCGCCAGCAGCCAAGGCGGAGGAAGGAGCATGACCGCTACTAACTATGGCTACACCTTC.

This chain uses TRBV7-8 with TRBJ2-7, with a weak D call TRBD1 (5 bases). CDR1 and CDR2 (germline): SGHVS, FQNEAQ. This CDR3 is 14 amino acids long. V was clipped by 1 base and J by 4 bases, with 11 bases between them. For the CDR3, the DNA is TGTGCCAGCAGCTTAGGTGACAGACAGTACGAGCAGTACTTC. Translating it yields CASSLGDRQYEQYF. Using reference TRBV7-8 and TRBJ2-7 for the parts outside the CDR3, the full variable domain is GAGVSQSPRYKVAKRGQDVALRCDPISGHVSLFWYQQALGQGPEFLTYFQNEAQLDKSGLPSDRFFAERPEGSVSTLKIQRTQQEDSAVYLCASSLGDRQYEQYFGPGTRLTVT.

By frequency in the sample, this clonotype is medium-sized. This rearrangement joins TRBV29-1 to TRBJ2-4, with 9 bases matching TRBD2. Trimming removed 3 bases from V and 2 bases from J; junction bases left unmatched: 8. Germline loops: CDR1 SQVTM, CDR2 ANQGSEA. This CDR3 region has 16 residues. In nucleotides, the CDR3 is TGCAGCGTTGAGATAGCGGGAGTGAATACCAAAAACATTCAGTACTTC. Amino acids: CSVEIAGVNTKNIQYF.

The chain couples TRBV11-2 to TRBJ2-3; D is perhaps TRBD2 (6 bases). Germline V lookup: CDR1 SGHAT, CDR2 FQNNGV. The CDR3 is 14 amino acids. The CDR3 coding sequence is TGTACCGAAGGGGCACGGGAGCCCGCAGATACGCAGTATTTT. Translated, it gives CTEGAREPADTQYF.

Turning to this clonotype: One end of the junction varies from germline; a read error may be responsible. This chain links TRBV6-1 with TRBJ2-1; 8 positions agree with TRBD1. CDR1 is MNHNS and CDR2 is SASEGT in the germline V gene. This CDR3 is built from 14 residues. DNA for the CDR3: TGTTCCAGCAGTGAACCCGACAGGGGAGGAGAGCAGCTCTTC. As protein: CSSSEPDRGGEQLF.